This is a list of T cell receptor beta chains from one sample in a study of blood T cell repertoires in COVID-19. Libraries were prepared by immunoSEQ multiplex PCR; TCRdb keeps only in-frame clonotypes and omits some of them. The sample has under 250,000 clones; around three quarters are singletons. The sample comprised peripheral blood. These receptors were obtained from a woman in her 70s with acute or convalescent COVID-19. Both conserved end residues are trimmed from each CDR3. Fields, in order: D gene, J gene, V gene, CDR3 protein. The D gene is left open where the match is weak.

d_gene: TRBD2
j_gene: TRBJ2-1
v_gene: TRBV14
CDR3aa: ASSQGGASGVYNEQF

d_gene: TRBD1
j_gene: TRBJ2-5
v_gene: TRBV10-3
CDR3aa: AITSGQGRGETQY

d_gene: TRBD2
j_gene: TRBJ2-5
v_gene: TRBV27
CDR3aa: ASSFLAEGGETQY

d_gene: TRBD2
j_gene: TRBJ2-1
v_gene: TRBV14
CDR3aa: ASSQLGLVQF

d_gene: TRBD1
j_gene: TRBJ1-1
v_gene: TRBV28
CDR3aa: ASSPGGMNTEAF

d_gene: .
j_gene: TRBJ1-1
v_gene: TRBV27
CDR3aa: ASSRWTENTEAF

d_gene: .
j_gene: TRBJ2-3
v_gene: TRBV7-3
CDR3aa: ASSSPIADTQY

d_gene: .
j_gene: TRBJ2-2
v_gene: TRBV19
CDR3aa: ASSILGKNTGELF

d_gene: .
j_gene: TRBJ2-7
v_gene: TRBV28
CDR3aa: ASSPPKTRAEQY

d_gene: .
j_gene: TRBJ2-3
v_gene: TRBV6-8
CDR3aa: ASRGDSAFTDTQY

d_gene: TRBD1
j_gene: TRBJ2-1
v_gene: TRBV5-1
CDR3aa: ASSPRRDRVAEQF

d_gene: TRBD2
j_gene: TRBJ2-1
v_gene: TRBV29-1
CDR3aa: SSREGGRSYNEQF

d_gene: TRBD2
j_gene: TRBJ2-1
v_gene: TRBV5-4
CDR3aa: ASSPPGLAGSGEQF

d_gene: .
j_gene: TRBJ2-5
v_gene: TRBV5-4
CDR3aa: ASSYGLLQETQY

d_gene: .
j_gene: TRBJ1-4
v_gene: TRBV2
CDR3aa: ASTPRLGTNEKLF

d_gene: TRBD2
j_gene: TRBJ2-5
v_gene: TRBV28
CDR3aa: ASRPIAGGPRETQY

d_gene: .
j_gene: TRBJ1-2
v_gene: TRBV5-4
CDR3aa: ASSFSGAGYGYT

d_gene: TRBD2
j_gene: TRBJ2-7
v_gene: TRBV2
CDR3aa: ASSRGEGYEQY

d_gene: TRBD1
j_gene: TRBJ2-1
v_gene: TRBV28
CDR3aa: ASSLEGQGMFNEQF

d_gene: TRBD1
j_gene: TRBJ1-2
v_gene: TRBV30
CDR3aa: AWSPTGSGYT

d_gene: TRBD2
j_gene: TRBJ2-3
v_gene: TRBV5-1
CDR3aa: ASSQELADTQY

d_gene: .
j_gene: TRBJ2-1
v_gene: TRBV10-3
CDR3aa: AIRSDLKDEQF

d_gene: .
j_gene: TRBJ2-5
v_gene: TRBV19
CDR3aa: ASSPTGQETQY

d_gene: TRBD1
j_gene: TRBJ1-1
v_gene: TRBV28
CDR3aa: ASSFHPRQGGTEAF

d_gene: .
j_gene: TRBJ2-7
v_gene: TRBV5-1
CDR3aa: ASSLEGKSSYEQY

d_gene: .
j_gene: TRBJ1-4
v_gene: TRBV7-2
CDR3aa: ASSFRRGSEKLF

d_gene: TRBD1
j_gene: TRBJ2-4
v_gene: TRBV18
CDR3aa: ASSPGQGIVKNIQY

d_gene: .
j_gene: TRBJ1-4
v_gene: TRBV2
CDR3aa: ASSEPETNEKLF

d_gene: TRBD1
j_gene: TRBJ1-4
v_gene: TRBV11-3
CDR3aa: ASAGQPDEKLF

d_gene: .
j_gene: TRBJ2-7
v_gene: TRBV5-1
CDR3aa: ASSLVAGDTYEQY

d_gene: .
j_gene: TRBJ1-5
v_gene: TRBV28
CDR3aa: ASRQSRQPQH

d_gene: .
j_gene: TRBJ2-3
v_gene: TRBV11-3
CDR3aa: ASSLDGGSTDTQY

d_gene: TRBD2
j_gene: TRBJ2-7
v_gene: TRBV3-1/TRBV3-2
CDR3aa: ASSPLGLAGEGEQY

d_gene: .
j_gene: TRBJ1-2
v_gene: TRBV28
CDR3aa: ASSFGGGQIYGYT

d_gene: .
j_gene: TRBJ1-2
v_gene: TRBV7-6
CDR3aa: ASSLGHLGRERGYYGYT

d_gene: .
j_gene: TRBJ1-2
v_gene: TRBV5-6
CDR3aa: ASRPQSLFGYGYT

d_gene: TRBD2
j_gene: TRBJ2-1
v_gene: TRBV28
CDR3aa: ASTWTSGSYNEQF

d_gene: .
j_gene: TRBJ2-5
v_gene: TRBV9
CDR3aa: ASSVGEIAETQY

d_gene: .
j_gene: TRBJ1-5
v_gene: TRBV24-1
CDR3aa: ATSEDPGRGNNQPQH

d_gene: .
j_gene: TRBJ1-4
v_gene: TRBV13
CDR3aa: ASSLRNEKLF

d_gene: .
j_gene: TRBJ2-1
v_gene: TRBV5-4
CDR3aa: ASSLVGRRDEQF

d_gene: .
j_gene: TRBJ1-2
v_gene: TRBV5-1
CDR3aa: ASSSTQGNGYT

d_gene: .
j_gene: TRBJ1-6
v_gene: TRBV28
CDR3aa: ASRPTGTPYNSPLH

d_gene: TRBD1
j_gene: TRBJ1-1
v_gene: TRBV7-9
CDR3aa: ASSSQTGYTEAF

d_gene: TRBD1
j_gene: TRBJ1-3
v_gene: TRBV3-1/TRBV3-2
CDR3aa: ASSQDLIQGAGGNTIY

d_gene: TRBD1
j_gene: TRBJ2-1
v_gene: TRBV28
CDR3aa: ASRLDRERRWNEQF

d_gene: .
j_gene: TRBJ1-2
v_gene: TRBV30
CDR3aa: AWNQRRFGYT

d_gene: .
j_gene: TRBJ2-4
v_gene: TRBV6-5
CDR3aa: ASSQSGLAKNIQY

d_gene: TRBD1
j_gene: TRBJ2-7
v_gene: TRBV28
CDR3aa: ASSYRGESYEQY

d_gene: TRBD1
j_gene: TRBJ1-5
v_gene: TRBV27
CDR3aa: ASSLVGTGINQPQH

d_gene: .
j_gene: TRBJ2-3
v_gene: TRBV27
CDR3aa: ASGGEVIDTQY

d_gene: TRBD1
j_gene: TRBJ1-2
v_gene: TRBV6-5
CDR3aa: ASSAGQGRGYT

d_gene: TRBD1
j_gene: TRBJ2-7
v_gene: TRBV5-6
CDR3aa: ASSWGLTGGPSYEQY

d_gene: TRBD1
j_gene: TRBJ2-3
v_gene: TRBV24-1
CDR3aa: ATSDLWGQGTDTQY

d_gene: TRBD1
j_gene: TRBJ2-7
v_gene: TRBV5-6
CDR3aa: ASRPSGQGSYEQY

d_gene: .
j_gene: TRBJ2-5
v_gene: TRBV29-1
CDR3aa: SVGRLETQY

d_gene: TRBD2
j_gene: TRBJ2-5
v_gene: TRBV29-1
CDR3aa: SIGSGGGETQY

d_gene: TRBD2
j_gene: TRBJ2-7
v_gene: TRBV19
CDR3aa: ASSLGTTSGTYEQY

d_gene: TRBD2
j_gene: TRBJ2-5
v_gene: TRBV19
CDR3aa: ASSPRTSGSQETQY

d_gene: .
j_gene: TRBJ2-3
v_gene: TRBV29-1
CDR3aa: SVDTGTDTQY